Shown below are 32 T cell receptor beta chains from a single sample sequenced in a study of cytomegalovirus exposure and HLA in healthy donors. TCRdb keeps only in-frame clones here, not all; method: immunoSEQ multiplex PCR. The top ten hold under 0.45% of the sample, which has around 250,000 clones, nearly 90% seen once. Source material: PBMCs. These receptors all come from a woman aged 18-29 years in good health and CMV-seronegative.

CDR3 loop: CASSFRGTAADEQFF. CDR3 nucleotides: TGCGCCAGCAGCTTCCGGGGGACGGCCGCCGATGAGCAGTTCTTC. The chain employs TRBV5-1 and TRBJ2-1; D may be TRBD2 (6 bases). The germline gives CDR1 SGHRS, CDR2 YFSETQ. Trimming removed 2 bases at V and 8 bases at J, with 17 bases between. CDR3 length: 15 residues.

V gene TRBV18 combines with J gene TRBJ1-1; TRBD1 matches 8 bases. Germline CDR1 KGHSH, CDR2 LQKENI. The CDR3 runs to 12 residues. J gave up 11 bases and V 5 bases, and 7 bases lay outside the gene matches. The CDR3 nucleotides read TGTGCCAGCTCAGAGGACAGGGTAGACGCTTTCTTT. It translates to CASSEDRVDAFF.

CDR3 sequence (DNA): TGTGCCAGCAGCCAAACTAGCGGGGGTTCCCTATCAGATACGCAGTATTTT. Its translation is CASSQTSGGSLSDTQYF. The chain is built from TRBV7-2 and TRBJ2-3, with TRBD2 identical over 11 bases. Germline CDR1 and CDR2: SGHTA and FQGNSA. The CDR3 contains 17 residues. V lost 5 bases, J lost 4 bases, and 11 bases stayed unmatched. Looking up the rest from reference TRBV7-2 and TRBJ2-3 gives the full variable domain: GAGVSQSPSNKVTEKGKDVELRCDPISGHTALYWYRQSLGQGLEFLIYFQGNSAPDKSGLPSDRFSAERTGGSVSTLTIQRTQQEDSAVYLCASSQTSGGSLSDTQYFGPGTRLTVL.

Comments on this clone: Other DNA sequences of this sample code for an identical CDR3. This chain joins TRBV29-1 and TRBJ2-7; maybe TRBD1 (6 bases). V was cut by 4 bases and J by 1 base, with 8 bases left in between. The CDR3 has 12 amino acids. The germline V gene has CDR1 SQVTM and CDR2 ANQGSEA. The CDR3 nucleotides read TGCAGCGTTGTACAGGGATCCTACGAGCAGTACTTC. Its translation is CSVVQGSYEQYF.

The chain joins TRBV7-9 to TRBJ2-3; 10 bases align to TRBD2. The junction had 9 bases not matched to a gene; V was cut back by 2 bases and J by 7 bases. CDR1 is SEHNR and CDR2 is FQNEAQ in the germline V gene (reference sequence). CDR3 length: 16 amino acids. The CDR3 is CASSLSASGGAHTQYF. CDR3 bases: TGTGCCAGCAGCTTATCGGCTAGCGGGGGAGCCCATACGCAGTATTTT.

V is TRBV5-6 and J is TRBJ1-3, with TRBD1 identical over 7 bases. Per germline, CDR1 SGHDT and CDR2 YYEEEE. V lost 4 bases, J lost 6 bases, and 4 bases stayed unmatched. This CDR3 is built from 13 residues. The CDR3 protein is CASSPGGENTIYF. The CDR3 DNA reads as TGTGCCAGCAGCCCAGGGGGAGAAAACACCATATATTTT.

This clone has a handful of counts. The CDR3: CASSLGDREVMNTGELFF. CDR3 coding DNA: TGCGCCAGCAGCTTGGGGGACAGGGAAGTCATGAACACCGGGGAGCTGTTTTTT. The chain carries TRBV5-1 and TRBJ2-2, with TRBD1 matching over 9 bases. Germline V gene sequence: CDR1 SGHRS, CDR2 YFSETQ. V was clipped by 0 bases and J by 1 base; unmatched bases: 7. The CDR3 totals 18 residues.

This clone turned up a few times. The chain carries TRBV2 and TRBJ1-2, with 9 nucleotides matching TRBD1. CDR3 length: 13 residues. J gave up 6 bases and V 7 bases, and 6 bases lay outside the gene matches. Germline CDR1 and CDR2: SNHLY and FYNNEI. The CDR3 nucleotides are TGTGCCAGCATGGAACAGGGGGCCGATGGCTACACCTTC. Protein sequence: CASMEQGADGYTF.

This clone came up once. V usage is TRBV28 and J usage is TRBJ2-1; 12 bases fit TRBD2. After removal of 1 base from V and 4 bases from J, the junction contained 2 bases not matched to a gene. Germline V lookup: CDR1 MDHEN, CDR2 SYDVKM. The CDR3 runs 16 residues. The CDR3 reads CASSLLLAGGYNEQFF. CDR3 nucleotide sequence: TGTGCCAGCAGTTTATTGCTAGCGGGGGGGTACAATGAGCAGTTCTTC.

The rearrangement uses TRBV6-5 and TRBJ2-5; D is perhaps TRBD1 (6 bases). CDR3 length equals 14 residues. The germline V gene encodes CDR1 MNHEY and CDR2 SVGAGI. The V end lost 5 bases, the J end lost 0 bases, and 10 bases lay between the germline ends. The CDR3 spells CASSQDSYQETQYF. The CDR3 coding sequence is TGTGCCAGCAGTCAGGACAGCTACCAAGAGACCCAGTACTTC.

The chain employs TRBV27 and TRBJ1-5; TRBD1 agrees at 9 bases. Germline CDR1 MNHEY, CDR2 SMNVEV (reference sequence). Germline trimming cut 5 bases from V and 5 bases from J; bases unmatched to any gene: 4. This CDR3 has 14 amino acids. Written as DNA, the CDR3 is TGTGCCAGCAGTATACGACAGGGGGATCAGCCCCAGCATTTT. This sequence encodes CASSIRQGDQPQHF.

The V gene is TRBV5-4, the J gene TRBJ1-1, with D possibly TRBD1 on 5 matching bases. The CDR3 sequence is 15 residues long. V was clipped by 4 bases and J by 0 bases, with 13 bases between them. CDR1 and CDR2 (germline): SGHNT, YYREEE (reference sequence). CDR3 coding DNA: TGTGCCAGCAGCCATTCTACAGGTTTGAACACTGAAGCTTTCTTT. It codes for CASSHSTGLNTEAFF.

V usage is TRBV29-1 and J usage is TRBJ2-5; maybe TRBD2 (5 bases). Germline V CDR1 and CDR2: SQVTM, ANQGSEA. Trimming removed 6 bases from V and 4 bases from J, with 15 bases in between. This CDR3 has 13 amino acids. The chain's CDR3 is CSVDFTPSETQYF. CDR3 DNA sequence: TGCAGCGTGGACTTCACACCCTCAGAGACCCAGTACTTC.

This clone is a singleton in its sample. The V gene is TRBV6-1, the J gene TRBJ1-6; perhaps TRBD1 as D (6 bases). The V and J ends lost 5 bases and 9 bases respectively, with 8 bases between them. Germline-derived CDR1 and CDR2 are MNHNS and SASEGT. CDR3 length: 12 amino acids. The CDR3 DNA sequence: TGTGCCAGCAGTCAGGGGATTTCACCCCTCCACTTT. Amino acid sequence: CASSQGISPLHF.

This rearrangement joins TRBV28 to TRBJ1-2, with TRBD1 matching over 8 bases. Germline CDR1 is MDHEN and CDR2 is SYDVKM. The V gene end was trimmed by 2 bases and the J gene end by 8 bases; junction bases not matched to a gene: 4. The CDR3 runs to 13 residues. CDR3 DNA sequence: TGTGCCAGCAGTTTAGTACAGGGGGAAGGCTACACCTTC. Its protein is CASSLVQGEGYTF.

The chain recombines TRBV25-1 with TRBJ1-1; 9 nucleotides agree with TRBD1. The germline V gene has CDR1 MGHDK and CDR2 SYGVNS. The J segment lost 2 bases and the V segment lost 6 bases, leaving 1 base of the junction unmatched. The CDR3 contains 13 residues. The CDR3 protein is CASRTGGNTEAFF. DNA of the CDR3: TGTGCCAGCAGGACAGGGGGAAACACTGAAGCTTTCTTT.

This rearrangement joins TRBV5-1 to TRBJ1-1; D not certain. Trimming removed 2 bases from V and 5 bases from J, with 10 bases in between. The CDR3 is 13 amino acids. From germline, CDR1 is SGHRS and CDR2 YFSETQ. CDR3 region: CASSLSRSTEAFF. The DNA of the CDR3 is TGCGCCAGCAGCTTATCCAGGTCTACTGAAGCTTTCTTT.

V gene TRBV6-6 combines with J gene TRBJ2-3, with D possibly being TRBD2 (5 bases). There are 16 residues in the CDR3. Trimming removed 6 bases from V and 9 bases from J, with 25 bases in between. Germline V gene lookup returns CDR1 MNHNY and CDR2 SVGAGI (reference sequence). The CDR3 region is CASRPRVAEQRGTQYF. The CDR3 coding sequence is TGTGCCAGCAGACCTCGGGTTGCGGAACAACGAGGGACGCAGTATTTT.

V is TRBV5-1 and J is TRBJ2-3; 7 nucleotides align to TRBD2. Germline loops: CDR1 SGHRS, CDR2 YFSETQ. This CDR3 region has 15 residues. Trimming cost V 7 bases and J 6 bases; bases outside gene matches: 14. The CDR3 reads CASRERGNSADTQYF. For the CDR3, the DNA is TGCGCCAGCCGGGAGCGGGGTAATTCTGCGGATACGCAGTATTTT.

V is TRBV27 and J is TRBJ2-1; 7 bases match TRBD2. Trimming at V came to 4 bases and at J to 6 bases, leaving 6 bases not matched to a gene. The CDR3 consists of 14 residues. Germline CDR1 and CDR2: MNHEY and SMNVEV (reference sequence). CDR3 in DNA: TGTGCCAGCAGTTCGGGGACTACTCGCAATGAGCAGTTCTTC. Translated, it gives CASSSGTTRNEQFF.

The V call is TRBV27, the J call TRBJ1-6, with 7 positions matching TRBD1. The CDR3 spans 17 residues. Germline V gene data show CDR1 as MNHEY and CDR2 as SMNVEV (reference sequence). V dropped 0 bases and J dropped 2; count of bases not matched to a gene: 4. The chain's CDR3 is CASSLSDRVAYNSPLHF. DNA of the CDR3: TGTGCCAGCAGTTTATCTGACAGGGTGGCCTATAATTCACCCCTCCACTTT.

V gene TRBV6-6 combines with J gene TRBJ1-5; 7 bases map to TRBD1. Losses at the gene ends were 8 bases for V and 3 bases for J; bases not matched to a gene: 1. This CDR3 region has 12 residues. Germline lookup yields CDR1 MNHNY and CDR2 SVGAGI (reference sequence). CDR3 loop: CASGTVNQPQHF. The CDR3 DNA sequence: TGTGCCAGCGGGACAGTCAATCAGCCCCAGCATTTT.

V usage is TRBV21-1 and J usage is TRBJ2-7; no check of the table's D call, TRBD1, against the DNA was made. TRBV21-1 is a listed pseudogene. The length of the CDR3 is 17 residues. The CDR3: CASSKEMDRGLNYEQYV. In DNA, the CDR3 is TGTGCCAGCAGCAAAGAGATGGACAGGGGGCTGAACTACGAGCAGTACGTC.

This sequence joins TRBV27 and TRBJ2-1; 8 nucleotides line up with TRBD2. In germline, CDR1 is MNHEY, CDR2 SMNVEV (reference sequence). CDR3 length: 15 amino acids. V gave up 4 bases and J gave up 4 bases; unmatched junction bases: 6. CDR3 loop: CASSSPGLGYNEQFF. For the CDR3, the DNA is TGTGCCAGCAGTTCGCCGGGACTAGGGTACAATGAGCAGTTCTTC.

The rearrangement uses TRBV27 and TRBJ2-7; 8 nucleotides line up with TRBD2. V lost 4 bases to trimming and J lost 3 bases; unmatched junction nucleotides: 5. This CDR3 region has 14 residues. Germline V gene sequence: CDR1 MNHEY, CDR2 SMNVEV (reference sequence). The CDR3 DNA is TGTGCCAGCAGTTCTGGGACTAGGCTCTACGAGCAGTACTTC. This encodes CASSSGTRLYEQYF.

A few counts support this clone. This chain links TRBV4-1 with TRBJ2-7; D unclear. The CDR3 extends over 12 amino acids. V lost 4 bases and J lost 5, with 9 bases in between. CDR1 is MGHRA and CDR2 is YSYEKL in the germline V gene. The CDR3 sequence: CASSPTRNEQYF. The CDR3, as DNA: TGCGCCAGCAGCCCGACAAGGAACGAGCAGTACTTC.

The chain links TRBV4-2 to TRBJ2-1, with D uncertain. Germline V lookup: CDR1 LGHNA, CDR2 YNFKEQ. The CDR3 covers 14 residues. The V end lost 5 bases, the J end lost 8 bases, and 16 bases lay between the germline ends. CDR3 nucleotide sequence: TGTGCCAGCAGCAAACCGCGGAGCTGGGATGAGCAGTTCTTC. This sequence encodes CASSKPRSWDEQFF.

This chain uses TRBV28 with TRBJ1-5, with D maybe TRBD1 (6 bases). V was trimmed by 3 bases and J by 3 bases, leaving 9 bases between them. The CDR3 has 14 residues. Per the germline V gene, CDR1 is MDHEN and CDR2 is SYDVKM. CDR3 sequence (DNA): TGTGCCAGCAGTTTTAGGGGGTACAATCAGCCCCAGCATTTT. It translates to CASSFRGYNQPQHF. Based on the CDR3 plus reference TRBV28 and TRBJ1-5, the full variable domain is DVKVTQSSRYLVKRTGEKVFLECVQDMDHENMFWYRQDPGLGLRLIYFSYDVKMKEKGDIPEGYSVSREKKERFSLILESASTNQTSMYLCASSFRGYNQPQHFGDGTRLSIL.

The rearrangement links TRBV9 to TRBJ2-2; D is unclear. Trimming cost V 2 bases and J 6 bases, with 8 bases left between them. Germline CDR1 SGDLS, CDR2 YYNGEE. CDR3 size: 13 residues. The CDR3 protein is CASSVPFPGELFF. CDR3 DNA sequence: TGTGCCAGCAGCGTCCCATTCCCCGGGGAGCTGTTTTTT.

The gene calls are TRBV15 and TRBJ2-2; D gene unclear. The CDR3 contains 14 residues. The V gene lost 5 bases and the J gene lost 6 bases, with 13 bases spanning the gap. Per germline, CDR1 LNHNV and CDR2 YYDKDF (reference sequence). CDR3 in amino acids: CATSHGQFSGELFF. The CDR3 DNA is TGTGCCACCAGCCATGGCCAATTCTCCGGGGAGCTGTTTTTT.

There are a few counts of this clone. This sequence joins TRBV28 and TRBJ1-2; D possibly corresponds to TRBD1 (6 bases). The CDR3 length is 12 residues. V shed 6 bases and J shed 7 bases, with 12 bases lying between them. CDR1 MDHEN and CDR2 SYDVKM come from the germline V gene. The chain's CDR3 is CASRDSEVGYTF. For the CDR3, the DNA is TGTGCCAGCAGGGACAGCGAGGTTGGCTACACCTTC.

For this clone: One end of the junction fails to match germline, which may point to a read error. V usage is TRBV4-1 and J usage is TRBJ2-7; 7 bases agree with TRBD1. This CDR3 is 12 amino acids long. CDR1 is MGHRA, CDR2 YSYEKL, per germline. CDR3 region: CASSLEGAHMNF. Written as DNA, the CDR3 is TGCGCCAGCAGTTTAGAGGGGGCCCACATGAACTTC.